This T cell receptor (beta chain) was recovered during a study of cytomegalovirus exposure and HLA in healthy donors. Study-level points and caveats: The authors later found TCR association rates varying by HLA locus, with DRB1 most and HLA-C fewest. Association of a missense DCLRE1C variant with TCR beta V- and J-gene trimming was reported in a later analysis. Several V segments, TRBV6-2 and TRBV6-3 among them, could not be told apart and were dropped. Roughly even sequencing depth across donors was the assumption behind the presence/absence analyses.

The V end was cut by 2 bases, the J end by 8 bases, with 18 bases between. In germline, CDR1 is MNHNY, CDR2 SVGAGI (reference sequence). The CDR3 runs to 15 residues. PCR involved 60 Vbeta and 13 Jbeta primers. TCRdb's table, derived via immunoSEQ multiplex PCR, lists solely in-frame clones and lacks some. The profile shows some 190,000 clones, around 80% of them singletons. Comment on this clone: The antigen is not known.

The clonotype comes from a woman aged 25 to 39 in good health and CMV-seronegative. This chain joins TRBV6-6 and TRBJ1-1; D gene unclear. Sequencing input: PBMCs. CDR3 coding DNA: TGTGCCAGCAGTTACGTCGGGAGCCCTATTAAGGAAGCTTTCTTT. Translated, it gives CASSYVGSPIKEAFF.